The clone carrying this T cell receptor beta chain was observed once. This record belongs to a study of tumor-infiltrating lymphocytes in oesophageal squamous cell carcinoma. TCRdb called the PCR reads again in MiXCR, with one record for every CDR3 protein. The sample shows approximately 13,000 distinct CDR3 sequences, roughly 51% of them seen only once. The CDR3 covers 14 residues. Germline-derived CDR1 and CDR2 are MNHNS and SASEGT. The germline V and J ends were trimmed by 5 bases and 7 bases, with 15 bases remaining between them. The V gene is TRBV6-1, the J gene TRBJ2-1; D unclear. This TCR derives from a male donor with esophageal squamous cell carcinoma. Sequenced sample: esophageal tumor tissue. CDR3 protein: CASSYPDQRNEQFF. The CDR3 DNA is TGTGCCAGCAGTTATCCGGACCAAAGGAATGAGCAGTTCTTC.